This TCR beta chain was sequenced during a study of radiation and T cells in renal cell carcinoma. Specified time point: blood 4 weeks post-SBRT, at nephrectomy. Treatment of the sample: 15 Gy SBRT to primary tumor, nephrectomy 4 weeks later. Measured with immunoSEQ multiplex PCR; TCRdb has only the in-frame clones, and not every one. The table includes 120,000 to 150,000 clones, around nine tenths detected once. CDR1 is SGDLS and CDR2 is YYNGEE in the germline V gene. The CDR3 loop spans 15 amino acids. V gave up 4 bases and J gave up 3 bases, with 16 bases separating them. The input for sequencing was blood, taken from a patient whose treatment included radiotherapy and nephrectomy. This TCR came from a woman between 45 and 60 years old with renal cell carcinoma. This chain joins TRBV9 and TRBJ1-2; D gene ambiguous. In DNA, the CDR3 is TGTGCCAGCAGCCCCCCGGGCGGCCGGTACTATGGCTACACCTTC. Translated, it gives CASSPPGGRYYGYTF.